This T cell receptor beta chain was found in a study of human T cells and chemical hapten exposure. Across the study: For sensitization, 2% DPC was applied to an approximately 2 cm by approximately 2 cm patch of upper inner arm skin. Women made up most patients, who had alopecia areata, totalis or universalis. It was small differences in pooled library volume that mainly caused per-sample TCR yields to vary.

Time point defined: pre-sensitization, week 0. Treatment in this sample: therapeutic diphenylcyclopropenone sensitization with weekly scalp DPC. Patches went on only after blood had been drawn each time. TCRdb reprocessed the RACE reads with MiXCR, giving one entry per CDR3 protein. The sample lists roughly 260,000 distinct CDR3 sequences, approximately 8.6% occurring once. In germline, CDR1 is MDHEN, CDR2 SYDVKM. The ends lost 6 bases at V and 0 bases at J; junction bases unmatched: 5. The CDR3 sequence is 16 residues long. This clonotype was counted only a few times. The material was whole blood, obtained in connection with sensitization to the hapten diphenylcyclopropenone (DPC). The J gene is TRBJ2-1, the V gene TRBV28; 10 nucleotides agree with TRBD2. This clonotype was obtained from a woman aged 40 to 50 with alopecia areata. Some clones in this sample may be carry-over from other donors' samples. CDR3: CASSIAGGSSYNEQFF. In DNA, the CDR3 is TGTGCCAGCAGCATAGCGGGAGGAAGCTCCTACAATGAGCAGTTCTTC. The full variable domain, rest sourced from reference TRBV28 and TRBJ2-1, is DVKVTQSSRYLVKRTGEKVFLECVQDMDHENMFWYRQDPGLGLRLIYFSYDVKMKEKGDIPEGYSVSREKKERFSLILESASTNQTSMYLCASSIAGGSSYNEQFFGPGTRLTVL.